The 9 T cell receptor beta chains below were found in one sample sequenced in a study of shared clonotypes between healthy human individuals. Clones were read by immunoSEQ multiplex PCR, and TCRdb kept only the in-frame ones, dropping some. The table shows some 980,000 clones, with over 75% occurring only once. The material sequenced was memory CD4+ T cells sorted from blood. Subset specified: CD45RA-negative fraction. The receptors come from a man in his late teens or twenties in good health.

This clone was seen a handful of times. CDR3 DNA: TGTGCCAGCTCAGTCGCGGGCGCTTCTGGAAACACCATATATTTT. Protein sequence: CASSVAGASGNTIYF. The chain joins TRBV18 to TRBJ1-3; D remains ambiguous. The germline gives CDR1 KGHSH, CDR2 LQKENI. V shed 5 bases and J shed 1 base, with 12 bases lying between them. This CDR3 has 15 residues.

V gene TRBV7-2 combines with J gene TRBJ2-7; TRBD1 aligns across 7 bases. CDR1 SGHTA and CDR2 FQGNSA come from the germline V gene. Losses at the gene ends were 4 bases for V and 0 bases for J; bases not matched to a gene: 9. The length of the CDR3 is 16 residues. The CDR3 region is CASSSVSTGSSYEQYF. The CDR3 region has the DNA TGTGCCAGCAGCTCCGTGTCGACAGGGAGCTCCTACGAGCAGTACTTC.

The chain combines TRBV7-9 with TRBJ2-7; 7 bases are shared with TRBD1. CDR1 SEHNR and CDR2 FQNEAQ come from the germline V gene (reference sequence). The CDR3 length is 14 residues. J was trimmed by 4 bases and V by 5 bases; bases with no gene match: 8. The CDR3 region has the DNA TGTGCCAGCAGCCGACAGGGTCCTCAGTACGAGCAGTACTTC. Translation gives CASSRQGPQYEQYF. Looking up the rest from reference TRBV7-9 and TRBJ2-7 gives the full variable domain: DTGVSQNPRHKITKRGQNVTFRCDPISEHNRLYWYRQTLGQGPEFLTYFQNEAQLEKSRLLSDRFSAERPKGSFSTLEIQRTEQGDSAMYLCASSRQGPQYEQYFGPGTRLTVT.

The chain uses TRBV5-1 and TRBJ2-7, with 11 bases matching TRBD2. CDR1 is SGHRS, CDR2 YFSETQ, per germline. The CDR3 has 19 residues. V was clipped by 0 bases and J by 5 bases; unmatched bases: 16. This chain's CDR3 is CASSLEVSSGRWRLDEQYF. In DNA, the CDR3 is TGCGCCAGCAGCTTGGAGGTGTCTAGCGGGAGGTGGAGGCTAGACGAGCAGTACTTC.

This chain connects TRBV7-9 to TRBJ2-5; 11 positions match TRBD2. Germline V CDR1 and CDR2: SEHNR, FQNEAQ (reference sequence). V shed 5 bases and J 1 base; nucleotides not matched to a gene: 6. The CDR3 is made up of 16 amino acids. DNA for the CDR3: TGTGCCAGCAGCACGGGGACTAGCGGAATCCAAGAGACCCAGTACTTC. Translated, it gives CASSTGTSGIQETQYF.

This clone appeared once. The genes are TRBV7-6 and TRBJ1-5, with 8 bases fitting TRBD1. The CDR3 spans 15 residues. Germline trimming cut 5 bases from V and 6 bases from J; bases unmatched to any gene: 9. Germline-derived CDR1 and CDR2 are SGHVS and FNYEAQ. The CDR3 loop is CASSPAQGVTQPQHF. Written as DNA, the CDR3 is TGTGCCAGCAGCCCCGCACAGGGGGTAACTCAGCCCCAGCATTTT.

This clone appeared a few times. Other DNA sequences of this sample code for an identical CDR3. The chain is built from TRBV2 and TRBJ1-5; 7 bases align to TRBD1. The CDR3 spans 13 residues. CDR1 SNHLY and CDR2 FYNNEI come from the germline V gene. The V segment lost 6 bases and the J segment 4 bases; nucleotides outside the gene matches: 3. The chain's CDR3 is CASSGTVNQPQHF. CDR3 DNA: TGTGCCAGCAGCGGGACAGTTAATCAGCCCCAGCATTTT.

The CDR3 DNA follows: TGTGCCAGCAGCAGCGGACCTCCCGGACAGCTGAACACTGAAGCTTTCTTT. Protein sequence: CASSSGPPGQLNTEAFF. This rearrangement joins TRBV14 to TRBJ1-1, with TRBD1 as a possible D gene (6 bases). This CDR3 is 17 amino acids long. From germline, CDR1 is SGHDN and CDR2 FVKESK. The ends were cut back, 5 bases at V and 0 bases at J, with 19 bases in the middle. Full variable domain (remainder filled in from reference TRBV14 and TRBJ1-1): EAGVTQFPSHSVIEKGQTVTLRCDPISGHDNLYWYRRVMGKEIKFLLHFVKESKQDESGMPNNRFLAERTGGTYSTLKVQPAELEDSGVYFCASSSGPPGQLNTEAFFGQGTRLTVV.

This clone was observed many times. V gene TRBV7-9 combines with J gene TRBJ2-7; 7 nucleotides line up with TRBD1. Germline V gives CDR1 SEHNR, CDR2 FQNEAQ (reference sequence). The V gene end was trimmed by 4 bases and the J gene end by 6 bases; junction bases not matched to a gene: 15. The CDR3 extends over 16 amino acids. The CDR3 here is CASSSSSGGISSEQYF. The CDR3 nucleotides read TGTGCCAGCAGCTCATCATCAGGGGGTATTAGTTCCGAGCAGTACTTC.